This T cell receptor beta chain was retrieved from a study of control samples from healthy donors and cancer patients. CDR3 length equals 13 residues. Trimming removed 5 bases at V and 7 bases at J, with 17 bases between. The V gene's germline CDR1 is GTSNPN and CDR2 SVGIG (reference sequence). Only in-frame clones appear in the TCRdb table, and some are missing; sequencing was by immunoSEQ multiplex PCR. The data contain 150,000 to 200,000 clones, around 87% of them singletons. V usage is TRBV30 and J usage is TRBJ1-2; D is perhaps TRBD1 (5 bases). This receptor was identified in a woman aged 50 to 60 in good health. The sequenced material came from blood. The CDR3: CAWGHSGLGGYTF. The CDR3 DNA reads as TGTGCCTGGGGTCACTCAGGGTTGGGTGGCTACACCTTC. The full variable domain, completed using reference TRBV30 and TRBJ1-2, is SQTIHQWPATLVQPVGSPLSLECTVEGTSNPNLYWYRQAAGRGLQLLFYSVGIGQISSEVPQNLSASRPQDRQFILSSKKLLLSDSGFYLCAWGHSGLGGYTFGSGTRLTVV.